Listed here are 26 T cell receptor beta chains from one sample, sequenced in a study of siplizumab effects on memory and regulatory T cells. Repertoires were generated with immunoSEQ multiplex PCR, while TCRdb's copy carries only in-frame clones and drops some. This sample has some 96,000 clones, with 91% found just once. Sequencing was carried out using CD4+ T cells sorted from blood. The origin of the receptors is a human donor in good health.

The chain recombines TRBV4-3 with TRBJ2-3, with D possibly being TRBD2 (7 bases). In germline, CDR1 is LGHNA, CDR2 YSLEER. The CDR3 length is 15 residues. V lost 1 base and J 2 bases, leaving 10 bases between the germline ends. CDR3 amino acids: CASSQGGGLTDTQYF. CDR3 DNA sequence: TGCGCCAGCAGCCAAGGGGGGGGCCTCACAGATACGCAGTATTTT.

The genes are TRBV11-3 and TRBJ2-3, with D perhaps TRBD1 (6 bases). Per the germline V gene, CDR1 is SGHNT and CDR2 is YENEEA. This CDR3 has 15 amino acids. The V and J ends lost 6 bases and 4 bases respectively, with 17 bases between them. The CDR3 reads CASSLFSGTSDTQYF. The CDR3 region has the DNA TGTGCCAGCAGTCTTTTCTCCGGGACATCAGATACGCAGTATTTT. The entire variable domain, with the rest obtained from reference TRBV11-3 and TRBJ2-3, is as follows: EAGVVQSPRYKIIEKKQPVAFWCNPISGHNTLYWYLQNLGQGPELLIRYENEEAVDDSQLPKDRFSAERLKGVDSTLKIQPAELGDSAVYLCASSLFSGTSDTQYFGPGTRLTVL.

V and J are TRBV27 and TRBJ2-7; 10 bases fit TRBD2. The CDR3 runs to 15 residues. Germline assignment: CDR1 MNHEY and CDR2 SMNVEV (reference sequence). V shed 8 bases, J shed 6 bases, and the junction held 13 bases outside the gene matches. CDR3 region: CASRRVAGGLAEQYF. The CDR3 DNA sequence: TGTGCCAGCCGGAGAGTAGCGGGGGGCCTGGCCGAGCAGTACTTC.

The V call is TRBV9, the J call TRBJ2-5, with 8 bases aligning to TRBD1. Germline V lookup: CDR1 SGDLS, CDR2 YYNGEE. After removal of 4 bases from V and 1 base from J, the junction contained 6 bases not matched to a gene. The CDR3 contains 15 residues. This CDR3 reads CASSTPGQGQETQYF. The CDR3 DNA reads as TGTGCCAGCAGCACCCCTGGACAGGGCCAAGAGACCCAGTACTTC. Using reference TRBV9 and TRBJ2-5 for the parts outside the CDR3, the full variable domain is DSGVTQTPKHLITATGQRVTLRCSPRSGDLSVYWYQQSLDQGLQFLIQYYNGEERAKGNILERFSAQQFPDLHSELNLSSLELGDSALYFCASSTPGQGQETQYFGPGTRLLVL.

V is TRBV7-2 and J is TRBJ2-1; 7 positions agree with TRBD1. Germline V CDR1 and CDR2: SGHTA, FQGNSA. The CDR3 contains 15 residues. V shed 2 bases and J 3 bases; nucleotides not matched to a gene: 4. This CDR3 is CASSLKGAIYNEQFF. CDR3 sequence (DNA): TGTGCCAGCAGCTTAAAGGGGGCTATCTACAATGAGCAGTTCTTC.

This chain joins TRBV19 and TRBJ2-1; no clear D. Germline CDR1 and CDR2: LNHDA and SQIVND (reference sequence). V dropped 5 bases and J dropped 0 bases, with 5 bases sitting between them. The CDR3 runs 13 residues. The CDR3 sequence is CASSGVSYNEQFF. As DNA, the CDR3 is TGTGCCAGTAGTGGCGTCTCCTACAATGAGCAGTTCTTC.

This rearrangement joins TRBV7-9 to TRBJ2-3; perhaps TRBD1 as D (6 bases). Germline CDR1 and CDR2: SEHNR and FQNEAQ (reference sequence). The CDR3 sequence is 14 residues long. Trimming took 4 bases from V and 0 from J, leaving 8 bases between them. The CDR3 region is CASSSRGSTDTQYF. The CDR3 bases are TGTGCCAGCAGCTCCAGGGGAAGCACAGATACGCAGTATTTT.

The chain joins TRBV7-9 to TRBJ1-5; weak D call: TRBD1 (5 bases). Between the trimmed V and J ends, which lost 8 bases and 1 base, there was a span of 6 bases. The length of the CDR3 is 12 residues. Germline V CDR1 and CDR2: SEHNR, FQNEAQ (reference sequence). Here the CDR3 reads CASEGSNQPQHF. In DNA form, the CDR3 reads TGTGCCAGCGAGGGGAGCAATCAGCCCCAGCATTTT.

This chain connects TRBV19 to TRBJ2-1; 8 bases are shared with TRBD1. The V gene end was trimmed by 5 bases and the J gene end by 3 bases; junction bases not matched to a gene: 9. CDR3 length: 16 residues. CDR1 and CDR2 (germline): LNHDA, SQIVND (reference sequence). The DNA for the CDR3 is TGTGCCAGTAGTTCGGACAGGGTAGCCGACTACAATGAGCAGTTCTTC. Protein product: CASSSDRVADYNEQFF.

V gene TRBV5-3 combines with J gene TRBJ2-4, with D unresolved. TRBV5-3 belongs to the ORF category, with a function that is uncertain. CDR3 length equals 15 residues. V was clipped by 4 bases and J by 0 bases, with 11 bases between them. The chain's CDR3 is CARSHLRVAKNIQYF. The CDR3 coding sequence is TGTGCCAGAAGCCACCTCCGGGTAGCCAAAAACATTCAGTACTTC.

J is TRBJ2-7 and V is TRBV2; possible D gene TRBD2, 6 bases. Trimming shortened V by 8 bases and J by 2 bases, and 13 bases separated the two germline ends. CDR3 size: 13 residues. The germline V gene has CDR1 SNHLY and CDR2 FYNNEI. CDR3 sequence (DNA): TGTGCCAGCGTGGGAGGCGGCCCCTACGAGCAGTACTTC. It encodes CASVGGGPYEQYF.

The chain uses TRBV11-2 and TRBJ2-3; 7 bases fit TRBD2. This CDR3 is 17 amino acids long. Looked up from germline, CDR1 is SGHAT and CDR2 is FQNNGV. Losses at the gene ends were 0 bases for V and 4 bases for J; bases not matched to a gene: 10. The CDR3 DNA follows: TGTGCCAGCAGCTTAGATCCCATGCGGGGGTGGGCAGATACGCAGTATTTT. Protein product: CASSLDPMRGWADTQYF.

The rearrangement links TRBV19 to TRBJ1-4; TRBD1 matches at 8 bases. V shed 6 bases, J shed 6 bases, and the junction held 12 bases outside the gene matches. CDR1 is LNHDA, CDR2 SQIVND, per germline (reference sequence). The CDR3 has 16 amino acids. The CDR3: CASSLGIGQGYEKLFF. The CDR3 bases are TGTGCCAGTAGCCTGGGGATCGGACAGGGCTATGAAAAACTGTTTTTT.

The chain recombines TRBV4-2 with TRBJ2-7; D gene unclear. The germline CDR1 and CDR2 sequences are LGHNA and YNFKEQ. The CDR3 sequence is 11 residues long. V shed 0 bases and J shed 5 bases, with 2 bases lying between them. The CDR3: CASSQDDEQYF. CDR3 DNA: TGTGCCAGCAGCCAAGACGACGAGCAGTACTTC.

The V and J genes are TRBV10-3 and TRBJ1-2; D ambiguous. V lost 2 bases to trimming and J lost 4 bases, with 11 bases between them. The germline CDR1 and CDR2 sequences are ENHRY and SYGVKD. The CDR3 has 14 residues. As DNA, the CDR3 is TGTGCCATCAGTGAGGGAGGGCCCCTCTATGGCTACACCTTC. Protein: CAISEGGPLYGYTF.

The chain combines TRBV5-5 with TRBJ1-5; 7 bases fit TRBD1. This CDR3 has 13 residues. Germline assignment: CDR1 SGHKS and CDR2 YYEKEE (reference sequence). V dropped 5 bases and J dropped 5; count of bases not matched to a gene: 4. The CDR3 DNA reads as TGTGCCAGCAGTCGCGACAGGGATCAGCCCCAGCATTTT. It is translated as CASSRDRDQPQHF.

The rearrangement links TRBV5-1 to TRBJ1-3, with 7 positions matching TRBD1. CDR1 is SGHRS and CDR2 is YFSETQ in the germline V gene. The ends lost 4 bases at V and 0 bases at J; junction bases unmatched: 10. The CDR3 loop spans 17 amino acids. CDR3 sequence: CASSPGTGDFSGNTIYF. CDR3 DNA: TGCGCCAGCAGCCCCGGTACAGGGGACTTCTCTGGAAACACCATATATTTT.

The chain recombines TRBV28 with TRBJ2-5; D tentatively reads TRBD1 or TRBD2 (5 bases each). The end of the DNA is better explained by TRBJ2-7, so the J call may be wrong. CDR1 and CDR2 from the germline V gene are MDHEN and SYDVKM. The CDR3 totals 15 residues. CDR3 sequence (DNA): TGTGCCAGCAGTTTAACCGGGACGCTGGACCCCGAGCAGTACTTC. It translates to CASSLTGTLDPEQYF.

The chain recombines TRBV4-2 with TRBJ1-5; D is uncertain. The ends were cut back, 1 base at V and 2 bases at J, with 12 bases in the middle. CDR1 and CDR2 (germline): LGHNA, YNFKEQ. The CDR3 length is 16 residues. CDR3 sequence reads: CASSQVDRGGNQPQHF. CDR3 in DNA: TGTGCCAGCAGCCAAGTTGACCGGGGAGGCAATCAGCCCCAGCATTTT.

The chain couples TRBV15 to TRBJ2-1, with 11 nucleotides matching TRBD2. V lost 0 bases, J lost 10 bases, and 8 bases stayed unmatched. CDR3 length equals 16 residues. Germline CDR1 LNHNV, CDR2 YYDKDF (reference sequence). This CDR3 is CATSRDYSGGAGEQFF. For the CDR3, the DNA is TGTGCCACCAGCAGAGATTATAGCGGGGGGGCAGGCGAGCAGTTCTTC.

The V and J genes are TRBV28 and TRBJ2-7, with D perhaps TRBD1 or TRBD2 (5 bases each). Germline assignment: CDR1 MDHEN and CDR2 SYDVKM. V was shortened by 4 bases and J by 3 bases, with 16 bases between the two germline ends. The CDR3 loop spans 15 amino acids. DNA of the CDR3: TGTGCCAGCAGTTCTACCGGGATAGGGGACTACGAGCAGTACTTC. It yields the protein CASSSTGIGDYEQYF. Combining the CDR3 with reference TRBV28 and TRBJ2-7 gives the whole variable domain DVKVTQSSRYLVKRTGEKVFLECVQDMDHENMFWYRQDPGLGLRLIYFSYDVKMKEKGDIPEGYSVSREKKERFSLILESASTNQTSMYLCASSSTGIGDYEQYFGPGTRLTVT.

The genes are TRBV19 and TRBJ2-1, with D perhaps matching TRBD2 (7 bases). CDR3 length equals 15 residues. From germline, CDR1 is LNHDA and CDR2 SQIVND (reference sequence). Trimming left V 2 bases short and J 7 bases short, with 15 bases between. CDR3 nucleotide sequence: TGTGCCAGTAGTATACGGGGGGCGGGGTGGAATGAGCAGTTCTTC. It specifies CASSIRGAGWNEQFF.

V is TRBV20-1 and J is TRBJ2-3; D remains unclear. Germline CDR1 and CDR2: DFQATT and SNEGSKA (reference sequence). CDR3 length: 11 residues. With 6 bases removed from V and 0 bases from J, the gap between germline ends came to 4 bases. The chain's CDR3 is CSATSTDTQYF. CDR3 DNA: TGCAGTGCCACAAGCACAGATACGCAGTATTTT.

This clone was found once. The chain joins TRBV5-5 to TRBJ2-7; 7 nucleotides align to TRBD1. V lost 2 bases, J lost 2 bases, and 7 bases stayed unmatched. From germline, CDR1 is SGHKS and CDR2 YYEKEE (reference sequence). There are 15 residues in the CDR3. The DNA of the CDR3 is TGTGCCAGCAGCTTCGGTCGGGACAGACCCTACGAGCAGTACTTC. Its translation: CASSFGRDRPYEQYF.

The chain carries TRBV5-4 and TRBJ2-6; D is ambiguous. Between the trimmed V and J ends, which lost 4 bases and 0 bases, there was a span of 14 bases. Germline V gene sequence: CDR1 SGHNT, CDR2 YYREEE (reference sequence). The CDR3 is made up of 17 amino acids. The DNA of the CDR3 is TGTGCCAGCAGCACCAGGACGGAGAGCTCTGGGGCCAACGTCCTGACTTTC. This codes for CASSTRTESSGANVLTF.

The chain couples TRBV9 to TRBJ2-6; D remains ambiguous. Germline V gene sequence: CDR1 SGDLS, CDR2 YYNGEE. Trimming shortened V by 3 bases and J by 2 bases, and 9 bases separated the two germline ends. This CDR3 spans 15 amino acids. The chain's CDR3 is CASSADGPGANVLTF. The DNA of the CDR3 is TGTGCCAGCAGCGCCGACGGTCCTGGGGCCAACGTCCTGACTTTC.